The following is a T cell receptor (beta chain) sequence with its context. The data stem from a study of blood T cell repertoires in COVID-19. Methods used by the authors: By means of reference gene primer amplification, nucleated cell counts were estimated. Sequencing used immunoSEQ multiplex PCR; TCRdb keeps in-frame clones, though not all of them. The V and J calls and the clone size are those of that table, but D and trimming were determined from the DNA. This sample has over 150,000 clones, with around 80% found just once. The CDR3 is made up of 15 amino acids. V was pared by 4 bases and J by 4 bases, with 7 bases of the junction left unmatched. Per germline, CDR1 LNHNV and CDR2 YYDKDF (reference sequence).

The TCR comes from a woman aged 70 to 79 who had recovered from COVID-19. The rearrangement links TRBV15 to TRBJ1-1; 9 bases agree with TRBD1. The sequenced sample consisted of peripheral blood. The CDR3 region has the DNA TGTGCCACCAGCACCGACAGGGGGGGTAGCACTGAAGCTTTCTTT. Protein: CATSTDRGGSTEAFF. The whole variable domain, remainder taken from reference TRBV15 and TRBJ1-1, is DAMVIQNPRYQVTQFGKPVTLSCSQTLNHNVMYWYQQKSSQAPKLLFHYYDKDFNNEADTPDNFQSRRPNTSFCFLDIRSPGLGDTAMYLCATSTDRGGSTEAFFGQGTRLTVV.